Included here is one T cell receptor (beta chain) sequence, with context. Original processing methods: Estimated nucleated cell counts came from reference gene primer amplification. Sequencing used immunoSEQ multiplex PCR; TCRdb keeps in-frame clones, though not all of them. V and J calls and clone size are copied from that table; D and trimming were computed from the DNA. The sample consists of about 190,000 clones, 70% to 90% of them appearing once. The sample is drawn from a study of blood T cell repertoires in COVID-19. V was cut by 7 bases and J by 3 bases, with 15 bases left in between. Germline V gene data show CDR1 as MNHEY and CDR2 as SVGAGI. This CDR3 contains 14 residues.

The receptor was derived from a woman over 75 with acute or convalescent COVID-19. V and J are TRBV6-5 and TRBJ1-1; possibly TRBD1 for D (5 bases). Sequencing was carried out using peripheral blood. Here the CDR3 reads CASTSAGGYTEAFF. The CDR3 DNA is TGTGCCAGCACCTCAGCCGGGGGATACACTGAAGCTTTCTTT.